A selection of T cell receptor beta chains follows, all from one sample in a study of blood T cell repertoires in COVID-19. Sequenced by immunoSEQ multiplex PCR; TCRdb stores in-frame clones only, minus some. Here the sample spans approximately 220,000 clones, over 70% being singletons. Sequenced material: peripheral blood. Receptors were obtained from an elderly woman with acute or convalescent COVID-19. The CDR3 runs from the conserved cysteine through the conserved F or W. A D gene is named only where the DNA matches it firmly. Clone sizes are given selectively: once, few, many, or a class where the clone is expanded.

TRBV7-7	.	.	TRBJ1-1	TGTGCCAGCACCCAGAAGGGGTCTGAAGCTTTCTTT	CASTQKGSEAFF
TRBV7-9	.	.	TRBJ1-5	TGTGCCAGCAGCTACGGACAGTTTAATCAGCCCCAGCATTTT	CASSYGQFNQPQHF
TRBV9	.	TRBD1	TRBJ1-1	TGTGCCAGCAGCGTAGCCGGGACAGGGCTCGGGGGAGCGAACACTGAAGCTTTCTTT	CASSVAGTGLGGANTEAFF
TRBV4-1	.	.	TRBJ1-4	TGCGCCAGCAGCCAAGGCGCCGGGGGTCGTGAAAAACTGTTTTTT	CASSQGAGGREKLFF
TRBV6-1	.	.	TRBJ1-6	TGTGCCAGCAGTGAATGGAGGGACGGTTCACCCCTCCACTTT	CASSEWRDGSPLHF
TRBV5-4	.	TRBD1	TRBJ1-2	TGTGCCAGCAGCGCCGGGACAGGGGGCCGACTTAACTATGGCTACACCTTC	CASSAGTGGRLNYGYTF
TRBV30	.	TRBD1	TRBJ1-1	TGTGCCTGGATTTCAACAGGGGTTTGCATGAACACTGAAGCTTTCTTT	CAWISTGVCMNTEAFF
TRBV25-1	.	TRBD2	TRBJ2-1	TGTGCCAGCAGGCCGTTAGGGACTAGCGGACCTCAGGAGCAGTTCTTC	CASRPLGTSGPQEQFF
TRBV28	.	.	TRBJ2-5	TGTGCCAGCAGAATAATCGGAGAGACCCAGTACTTC	CASRIIGETQYF
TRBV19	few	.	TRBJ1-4	TGTGCCAGTAGTCCCCTCAGGGGCCCTGGGGAAAAACTGTTTTTT	CASSPLRGPGEKLFF
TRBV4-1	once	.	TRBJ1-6	TGCGCCAGCAGCCATCAGGGTTCCAACTATAATTCACCCCTCCACTTT	CASSHQGSNYNSPLHF
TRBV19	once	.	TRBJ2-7	TGTGCCAGTAGTATAGTGTTTAGCTACGAGCAGTACTTC	CASSIVFSYEQYF
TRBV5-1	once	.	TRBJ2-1	TGCGCCAGCAGCTTGGTCCAGAATCCGACCTACAATGAGCAGTTCTTC	CASSLVQNPTYNEQFF
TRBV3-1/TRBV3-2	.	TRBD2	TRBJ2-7	TGTGCCAGCAGCCCGGACCAAGGACTAGCGGCCGAGCAGTACTTC	CASSPDQGLAAEQYF
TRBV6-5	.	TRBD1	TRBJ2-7	TGTGCCAGCAGGACAGGGATCGACGAGCGGGAGCAGTACTTC	CASRTGIDEREQYF
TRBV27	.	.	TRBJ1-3	TGTGCCAGCAGTTTAAGTGGCAGGGTTGGAAACACCATATATTTT	CASSLSGRVGNTIYF
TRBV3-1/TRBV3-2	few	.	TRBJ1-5	TGTGCCAGCAGCCAGAAGAGTTCGGGGGAGCCCCAGCATTTT	CASSQKSSGEPQHF
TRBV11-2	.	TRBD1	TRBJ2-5	TGTGCCAGCAGCTTAAGAGGAGTACAGGGGCAAGAGACCCAGTACTTC	CASSLRGVQGQETQYF
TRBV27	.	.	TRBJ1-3	TGTGCCAGCAGTTTATCGGCCGGAAACACCATATATTTT	CASSLSAGNTIYF